These 2 T cell receptor beta chains share one sample of origin, sequenced in a study of T cell responses to AZD1222 COVID-19 vaccine. Assay: immunoSEQ multiplex PCR; the TCRdb copy retains only in-frame clones and omits some. This sample yields over 55,000 clones, of which about four fifths are seen a single time; roughly 6% belongs to the top ten. The material sequenced was peripheral blood, taken 28 days after the second AZD1222 dose. Every receptor here comes from an adult who received the AZD1222 COVID-19 vaccine.

This chain joins TRBV4-2 and TRBJ2-1; D ambiguous. This CDR3 is built from 13 residues. V lost 3 bases, J lost 10 bases, and 13 bases lay in between. CDR1 is LGHNA, CDR2 YNFKEQ, per germline. The CDR3, as DNA: TGTGCCAGCAGCCACGTCTCCGTTTGGGAGCAGTTCTTC. Translating gives CASSHVSVWEQFF.

The V call is TRBV28, the J call TRBJ1-2; D ambiguous. The CDR3 contains 13 residues. Trimming cost V 6 bases and J 0 bases, with 8 bases left between them. CDR1 and CDR2 (germline): MDHEN, SYDVKM. The CDR3 bases are TGTGCCAGCAGCTCGGATGCTAACTATGGCTACACCTTC. It specifies CASSSDANYGYTF.